Below are 21 T cell receptor beta chains sequenced from a single sample in a study of blood T cells in healthy people across ages. The second PCR ran roughly 6 to 11 cycles with a sample-barcoded 5' primer and J-beta primers. Via MiXCR, TCRdb re-called the 5' RACE reads, giving one row per CDR3 protein. The sample shows roughly 800,000 distinct CDR3 sequences, 55% to 70% of them seen only once. The specimen sequenced was blood. The receptors were gathered from a man aged 30 to 45 in good health.

The chain couples TRBV4-2 to TRBJ2-3; 9 bases are a match to TRBD2. J lost 0 bases, V lost 4 bases, and 8 bases had no gene match. The length of the CDR3 is 17 residues. CDR1 is LGHNA and CDR2 is YNFKEQ in the germline V gene. The CDR3 DNA reads TGTGCCAGCAGCCCGGACAGCGGGGGGTCTAGCACAGATACGCAGTATTTT. It yields the protein CASSPDSGGSSTDTQYF.

In its sample, this clonotype was seen a few times. The chain is built from TRBV20-1 and TRBJ1-1; no definite D call. The CDR3 has 14 residues. CDR1 is DFQATT, CDR2 SNEGSKA, per germline (reference sequence). Trimming pared 3 bases from V and 5 bases from J, leaving 16 bases between. The CDR3 region has the DNA TGCAGTGCTAGCCAGCTAAGTCCGGAGACTGAAGCTTTCTTT. It yields the protein CSASQLSPETEAFF.

CDR3 sequence (DNA): TGTGCCAGCAGTGCCCGGGACAGGGGTATGTATTACGAGCAGTACTTC. This gives the protein CASSARDRGMYYEQYF. This chain uses TRBV6-1 with TRBJ2-5; 10 nucleotides align to TRBD1. The last part of the DNA fits TRBJ2-7 better; the J call may be wrong. Germline CDR1 MNHNS, CDR2 SASEGT. The CDR3 extends over 16 amino acids.

V is TRBV7-2 and J is TRBJ2-7; D remains ambiguous. Germline CDR1 reads SGHTA; CDR2 reads FQGNSA. The CDR3 has 15 residues. Trimming removed 8 bases from V and 0 bases from J, with 17 bases in between. The CDR3 nucleotides read TGTGCCAGCGGGCCCCTCTGGGAAAACTCCTACGAGCAGTACTTC. Translated: CASGPLWENSYEQYF. Using reference TRBV7-2 and TRBJ2-7 for the parts outside the CDR3, the full variable domain is GAGVSQSPSNKVTEKGKDVELRCDPISGHTALYWYRQSLGQGLEFLIYFQGNSAPDKSGLPSDRFSAERTGGSVSTLTIQRTQQEDSAVYLCASGPLWENSYEQYFGPGTRLTVT.

The chain links TRBV3-1 to TRBJ2-7, with TRBD2 identical over 8 bases. Germline V gives CDR1 LGHDT, CDR2 YNNKEL (reference sequence). This CDR3 region has 16 residues. V shed 4 bases and J 7 bases; nucleotides not matched to a gene: 15. The CDR3 DNA reads as TGTGCCAGCAGCCCCCTTAGCGGGACGTCCTACAATGAGCAGTACTTC. This codes for CASSPLSGTSYNEQYF.

V is TRBV4-3 and J is TRBJ2-7; D possibly corresponds to TRBD1 (5 bases). V dropped 0 bases and J dropped 0 bases, with 15 bases sitting between them. CDR3 size: 17 residues. Germline-derived CDR1 and CDR2 are LGHNA and YSLEER. The CDR3 sequence: CASSQEVGVSSSYEQYF. The DNA of the CDR3 is TGCGCCAGCAGCCAAGAGGTAGGGGTTTCGAGCTCCTACGAGCAGTACTTC.

The chain recombines TRBV7-2 with TRBJ2-1, with 10 nucleotides matching TRBD2. In germline, CDR1 is SGHTA, CDR2 FQGNSA. CDR3 length equals 16 residues. The V and J ends lost 0 bases and 7 bases, in that order; junction bases with no gene match: 6. The CDR3: CASSLALAGEWNEQFF. Written as DNA, the CDR3 is TGTGCCAGCAGCTTAGCTCTAGCGGGAGAATGGAATGAGCAGTTCTTC.

CDR3 protein: CSAPQFGEQFF. CDR3 in DNA: TGCAGTGCTCCTCAGTTTGGTGAGCAGTTCTTC. The rearrangement joins TRBV20-1 to TRBJ2-1; D call uncertain. The CDR3 runs to 11 residues. The germline V gene has CDR1 DFQATT and CDR2 SNEGSKA (reference sequence). V was shortened by 5 bases and J by 9 bases, with 11 bases between the two germline ends.

The chain recombines TRBV4-3 with TRBJ2-7; D is undetermined. CDR1 is LGHNA, CDR2 YSLEER, per germline. CDR3 length equals 15 residues. Trimming pared 0 bases from V and 4 bases from J, leaving 13 bases between. This CDR3 is CASSQEPDTRYEQYF. The CDR3 nucleotides read TGCGCCAGCAGCCAAGAGCCCGACACACGATACGAGCAGTACTTC.

The V and J genes are TRBV7-9 and TRBJ2-5; possibly TRBD2 for D (6 bases). Germline V lookup: CDR1 SEHNR, CDR2 FQNEAQ (reference sequence). CDR3 length: 14 amino acids. The V and J ends lost 5 bases and 11 bases respectively, with 21 bases between them. CDR3 coding DNA: TGTGCCAGCAGCGCAGGGACTGGAATACGTGAGCAGTACTTC. It encodes CASSAGTGIREQYF.

Only one count was recorded for this clonotype. The V gene is TRBV10-3, the J gene TRBJ1-1; TRBD1 aligns across 7 bases. From germline, CDR1 is ENHRY and CDR2 SYGVKD. V gave up 9 bases and J gave up 2 bases; unmatched junction bases: 6. The CDR3 extends over 13 amino acids. The CDR3 region has the DNA TGTGCCATGGGACAGACCACAAACACTGAAGCTTTCTTT. Its protein is CAMGQTTNTEAFF.

CDR3 sequence reads: CASSFGRGRDNEQFF. The CDR3 nucleotides read TGTGCCAGCAGTTTTGGGAGAGGCAGGGACAATGAGCAGTTCTTC. The V gene is TRBV27, the J gene TRBJ2-1; D possibly matches TRBD1 or TRBD2 (5 bases each). This CDR3 is 15 amino acids long. V dropped 3 bases and J dropped 5 bases, with 14 bases sitting between them. The germline V gene has CDR1 MNHEY and CDR2 SMNVEV (reference sequence).

The chain employs TRBV2 and TRBJ1-1, with 8 positions matching TRBD1. Losses at the gene ends were 6 bases for V and 4 bases for J; bases not matched to a gene: 7. This CDR3 has 14 residues. CDR1 SNHLY and CDR2 FYNNEI come from the germline V gene. The CDR3 sequence is CASRAGGRPTEAFF. Here the CDR3 DNA reads TGTGCCAGCAGGGCAGGGGGCAGGCCCACTGAAGCTTTCTTT.

This clonotype has a single count. The chain combines TRBV6-5 with TRBJ2-5; 11 nucleotides agree with TRBD1. Judging by the DNA end, TRBJ2-7 fits better; the J call may be wrong. From germline, CDR1 is MNHEY and CDR2 SVGAGI. This CDR3 has 16 residues. CDR3 in amino acids: CASSYSGGTGGDEQYF. CDR3 sequence (DNA): TGTGCCAGCAGTTACTCAGGAGGGACAGGGGGAGACGAGCAGTACTTC.

The CDR3 DNA sequence: TGTGCCAGCAGTTACTCGACGGGGCCTAGCAATCAGCCCCAGCATTTT. Translating it yields CASSYSTGPSNQPQHF. The chain links TRBV6-2 or TRBV6-3 to TRBJ1-5; D may be TRBD1 (5 bases). CDR3 length: 16 amino acids. The V end was cut by 0 bases, the J end by 0 bases, with 9 bases between. Germline V gene lookup returns CDR1 MNHEY and CDR2 SVGEGT.

Concerning this clonotype itself: A read error may account for a junction end that differs from germline. The gene calls are TRBV7-2 and TRBJ1-2; D is ambiguous. Germline V gives CDR1 SGHTA, CDR2 FQGNSA. CDR3 length: 12 residues. The CDR3 DNA follows: TGTGCCAACAGCTTGGAGGAAACGGACTACACCTTC. Protein sequence: CANSLEETDYTF.

This chain links TRBV10-3 with TRBJ1-2; D may be TRBD1 (5 bases). The V and J ends lost 2 bases and 1 base respectively, with 11 bases between them. CDR1 and CDR2 (germline): ENHRY, SYGVKD. The CDR3 spans 15 residues. CDR3 region: CAISEMADSNYGYTF. CDR3 coding DNA: TGTGCCATCAGTGAGATGGCAGACAGTAACTATGGCTACACCTTC.

This chain connects TRBV14 to TRBJ2-7; 7 bases line up with TRBD1. The CDR3 is 16 residues long. In germline, CDR1 is SGHDN, CDR2 FVKESK. V lost 0 bases, J lost 0 bases, and 5 bases stayed unmatched. The CDR3 DNA is TGTGCCAGCAGCCAAGAGGTAGGGACAGTCTCCTACGAGCAGTACTTC. Amino acid sequence: CASSQEVGTVSYEQYF.

This clonotype appeared a few times. This sequence joins TRBV7-2 and TRBJ1-2; 7 bases align to TRBD1. V shed 6 bases and J 3 bases; nucleotides not matched to a gene: 4. Per germline, CDR1 SGHTA and CDR2 FQGNSA. The CDR3 loop spans 13 amino acids. Here the CDR3 DNA reads TGTGCCAGCAGTCCGGACAGGCACTATGGCTACACCTTC. This encodes CASSPDRHYGYTF.

In its sample, this clonotype was seen a few times. The chain couples TRBV20-1 to TRBJ2-5; D is ambiguous. V shed 6 bases and J shed 6 bases, with 14 bases lying between them. The CDR3 consists of 12 residues. CDR1 is DFQATT and CDR2 is SNEGSKA in the germline V gene (reference sequence). The CDR3 loop reads CSARPQVQTQYF. The CDR3 nucleotides are TGCAGTGCCAGACCTCAAGTCCAGACCCAGTACTTC.

V gene TRBV12-3 or TRBV12-4 combines with J gene TRBJ2-5; no reliable D call. V lost 7 bases to trimming and J lost 1 base, with 10 bases between them. The CDR3 length is 13 residues. The CDR3 here is CASTLAGQETQYF. The DNA for the CDR3 is TGTGCCAGCACCCTGGCCGGCCAAGAGACCCAGTACTTC.